These T cell receptor beta chains were read from a single sample in a study of blood T cell repertoires in COVID-19. Generated by immunoSEQ multiplex PCR, the TCRdb table keeps only in-frame clones and is missing some. The sample includes approximately 110,000 clones, about 85% seen only once; the top ten take 2.1%. Sample: peripheral blood. These receptors came from a human donor in a cohort sampled during active COVID-19. The CDR3 runs from the conserved cysteine through the conserved F or W. A D gene is named only where the DNA matches it firmly. The size field is filled for only some rows; it gives once, few, many or a size class.

clone size: -; D gene: TRBD2; J gene: TRBJ2-1; V gene: TRBV9; CDR3 length: 19; CDR3 DNA: TGTGCCAGCAGCTTGCTAGCGGGGGGCCAGTATCGTTCCTACAATGAGCAGTTCTTC; CDR3 protein: CASSLLAGGQYRSYNEQFF
clone size: -; D gene: TRBD1; J gene: TRBJ2-1; V gene: TRBV5-1; CDR3 length: 14; CDR3 DNA: TGCGCCAGCAGCTTCGGGACAGGCGGCAATGAGCAGTTCTTC; CDR3 protein: CASSFGTGGNEQFF
clone size: -; D gene: -; J gene: TRBJ2-5; V gene: TRBV11-2; CDR3 length: 15; CDR3 DNA: TGTGCCAGCAGCTTTGGACAGCGCTCACAAGAGACCCAGTACTTC; CDR3 protein: CASSFGQRSQETQYF
clone size: -; D gene: TRBD2; J gene: TRBJ2-7; V gene: TRBV5-1; CDR3 length: 15; CDR3 DNA: TGCGCCAGCAGCTTGGGAGCGGGAAAAGGCTACGAGCAGTACTTC; CDR3 protein: CASSLGAGKGYEQYF
clone size: -; D gene: TRBD2; J gene: TRBJ2-2; V gene: TRBV2; CDR3 length: 14; CDR3 DNA: TGTGCCAGCAGTGAAGGGACTAGCAACGGGGAGCTGTTTTTT; CDR3 protein: CASSEGTSNGELFF
clone size: -; D gene: TRBD2; J gene: TRBJ2-3; V gene: TRBV3-1/TRBV3-2; CDR3 length: 19; CDR3 DNA: TGTGCCAGCAGCCCCTTTGGACTAGCGGGGGAGCAAAACACAGATACGCAGTATTTT; CDR3 protein: CASSPFGLAGEQNTDTQYF
clone size: -; D gene: TRBD2; J gene: TRBJ2-5; V gene: TRBV7-9; CDR3 length: 14; CDR3 DNA: TGTGCTGCAGCAGCGCGGGGGGCCGGGGAGACCCAGTACTTC; CDR3 protein: CAAAARGAGETQYF
clone size: -; D gene: TRBD1; J gene: TRBJ2-5; V gene: TRBV5-4; CDR3 length: 14; CDR3 DNA: TGTGCCAGCAGCGCGGGACAGGGGCAGGAGACCCAGTACTTC; CDR3 protein: CASSAGQGQETQYF
clone size: -; D gene: -; J gene: TRBJ1-1; V gene: TRBV28; CDR3 length: 12; CDR3 DNA: TGTGCCAGCAGTTTATCAGGGGCTGAAGCTTTCTTT; CDR3 protein: CASSLSGAEAFF
clone size: -; D gene: -; J gene: TRBJ2-6; V gene: TRBV6-6; CDR3 length: 16; CDR3 DNA: TGTGCCAGCAGCGCCCGGGGGGCGGTCGGGGCCAACGTCCTGACTTTC; CDR3 protein: CASSARGAVGANVLTF
clone size: -; D gene: TRBD1; J gene: TRBJ2-3; V gene: TRBV5-1; CDR3 length: 14; CDR3 DNA: TGCGCCAGCAGCTTAGGACAGGCGGGAGATACGCAGTATTTT; CDR3 protein: CASSLGQAGDTQYF
clone size: -; D gene: -; J gene: TRBJ2-7; V gene: TRBV13; CDR3 length: 13; CDR3 DNA: TGTGCCAGCAGCTCCGGGTTTCCCTACGAGCAGTACTTC; CDR3 protein: CASSSGFPYEQYF
clone size: -; D gene: -; J gene: TRBJ2-3; V gene: TRBV27; CDR3 length: 12; CDR3 DNA: TGTGCCAGCAGAACAGGGACAGATACGCAGTATTTT; CDR3 protein: CASRTGTDTQYF
clone size: -; D gene: -; J gene: TRBJ2-2; V gene: TRBV12-5; CDR3 length: 15; CDR3 DNA: TGTGCTAGTGGTAAGGACTCCTTCAACACCGGGGAGCTGTTTTTT; CDR3 protein: CASGKDSFNTGELFF
clone size: -; D gene: TRBD2; J gene: TRBJ2-5; V gene: TRBV10-3; CDR3 length: 15; CDR3 DNA: TGTGCCATCAGTGAGTCTCTAGCGGGAGGAGAGACCCAGTACTTC; CDR3 protein: CAISESLAGGETQYF
clone size: -; D gene: TRBD1; J gene: TRBJ2-5; V gene: TRBV5-5; CDR3 length: 14; CDR3 DNA: TGTGCCAGCAGCCCACGGACAGGTCAAGAGACCCAGTACTTC; CDR3 protein: CASSPRTGQETQYF
clone size: -; D gene: -; J gene: TRBJ2-7; V gene: TRBV19; CDR3 length: 14; CDR3 DNA: TGTGCCAGTAGTATAGCGGGAGACTCCTACGAGCAGTACTTC; CDR3 protein: CASSIAGDSYEQYF
clone size: -; D gene: TRBD1; J gene: TRBJ2-7; V gene: TRBV3-1/TRBV3-2; CDR3 length: 16; CDR3 DNA: TGTGCCAGCAGCCCATTGGGAGACAGGGTGACCTACGAGCAGTACTTC; CDR3 protein: CASSPLGDRVTYEQYF
clone size: -; D gene: TRBD1; J gene: TRBJ2-3; V gene: TRBV27; CDR3 length: 15; CDR3 DNA: TGTGCCAGCAGCGACAGGGACAGCTACACAGATACGCAGTATTTT; CDR3 protein: CASSDRDSYTDTQYF
clone size: once; D gene: TRBD2; J gene: TRBJ2-5; V gene: TRBV4-2; CDR3 length: 22; CDR3 DNA: TGTGCCAGCAGCCAACACTACAGGGTTCCCGGGCTAGCGGGGCTGTACCAAGAGACCCAGTACTTC; CDR3 protein: CASSQHYRVPGLAGLYQETQYF
clone size: -; D gene: -; J gene: TRBJ1-5; V gene: TRBV18; CDR3 length: 14; CDR3 DNA: TGTGCCAGCCACGGGGGGGGTCGCAATCAGCCCCAGCATTTT; CDR3 protein: CASHGGGRNQPQHF
clone size: -; D gene: TRBD1; J gene: TRBJ2-5; V gene: TRBV4-2; CDR3 length: 15; CDR3 DNA: TGTGCCAGCAGCCAAGTCGGACAGGGTCCAGAGACCCAGTACTTC; CDR3 protein: CASSQVGQGPETQYF
clone size: -; D gene: TRBD2; J gene: TRBJ2-1; V gene: TRBV4-1; CDR3 length: 16; CDR3 DNA: TGCGCCAGCAGCCAAGGGTCCCTAGCGGGAGGAAATGAGCAGTTCTTC; CDR3 protein: CASSQGSLAGGNEQFF
clone size: -; D gene: -; J gene: TRBJ2-1; V gene: TRBV6-2/TRBV6-3; CDR3 length: 16; CDR3 DNA: TGTGCCAGCAGCCTTACTCGTGGGAGCTCCTACAATGAGCAGTTCTTC; CDR3 protein: CASSLTRGSSYNEQFF
clone size: -; D gene: TRBD1; J gene: TRBJ1-1; V gene: TRBV2; CDR3 length: 14; CDR3 DNA: TGTGCCAGCAGTGTCTTCCCCCAGGGGGCTGAAGCTTTCTTT; CDR3 protein: CASSVFPQGAEAFF
clone size: -; D gene: -; J gene: TRBJ2-3; V gene: TRBV19; CDR3 length: 15; CDR3 DNA: TGTGCCAGTAAACCGACAGGGACTTACACAGATACGCAGTATTTT; CDR3 protein: CASKPTGTYTDTQYF
clone size: -; D gene: -; J gene: TRBJ1-1; V gene: TRBV19; CDR3 length: 13; CDR3 DNA: TGTGCCAGTAGTATCAAGGGAGACACTGAAGCTTTCTTT; CDR3 protein: CASSIKGDTEAFF
clone size: -; D gene: -; J gene: TRBJ2-5; V gene: TRBV19; CDR3 length: 11; CDR3 DNA: TGTGCCAGTAGTCGCGGGGAGACCCAGTACTTC; CDR3 protein: CASSRGETQYF
clone size: -; D gene: TRBD1; J gene: TRBJ2-3; V gene: TRBV5-4; CDR3 length: 15; CDR3 DNA: TGTGCCAGCAGCACCTCGACAGGGGGCACAGATACGCAGTATTTT; CDR3 protein: CASSTSTGGTDTQYF
clone size: few; D gene: TRBD1; J gene: TRBJ1-1; V gene: TRBV3-1/TRBV3-2; CDR3 length: 14; CDR3 DNA: TGTGCCAGCAGCCAGGACAGGGCGAACACTGAAGCTTTCTTT; CDR3 protein: CASSQDRANTEAFF
clone size: -; D gene: TRBD1; J gene: TRBJ1-2; V gene: TRBV16; CDR3 length: 16; CDR3 DNA: TGTGCCAGCAGCCAATCGCTTGGACAGGTTAGGTATGGCTACACCTTC; CDR3 protein: CASSQSLGQVRYGYTF
clone size: -; D gene: TRBD1; J gene: TRBJ2-3; V gene: TRBV28; CDR3 length: 14; CDR3 DNA: TGTGCCAGCAGTTTAGGACAGGCAACCGATACGCAGTATTTT; CDR3 protein: CASSLGQATDTQYF
clone size: -; D gene: -; J gene: TRBJ2-3; V gene: TRBV6-5; CDR3 length: 15; CDR3 DNA: TGTGCCAGCAGCCCGCGACTAGGTAGCACAGATACGCAGTATTTT; CDR3 protein: CASSPRLGSTDTQYF
clone size: -; D gene: TRBD1; J gene: TRBJ2-7; V gene: TRBV9; CDR3 length: 15; CDR3 DNA: TGTGCCAGCAGCGTAACCGGGACAGGGCCCTACGAGCAGTACTTC; CDR3 protein: CASSVTGTGPYEQYF
clone size: -; D gene: TRBD1; J gene: TRBJ1-1; V gene: TRBV30; CDR3 length: 15; CDR3 DNA: TGTGCCTGGAGTCGGACAGGGATTGATGACACTGAAGCTTTCTTT; CDR3 protein: CAWSRTGIDDTEAFF
clone size: -; D gene: TRBD1; J gene: TRBJ1-5; V gene: TRBV19; CDR3 length: 15; CDR3 DNA: TGTGCCAGTAGTGGCCGACAGGGCACCAATCAGCCCCAGCATTTT; CDR3 protein: CASSGRQGTNQPQHF
clone size: -; D gene: TRBD2; J gene: TRBJ2-7; V gene: TRBV7-3; CDR3 length: 14; CDR3 DNA: TGTGCCAGCAGCGTAACTAGCGGCGTCTACGAGCAGTACTTC; CDR3 protein: CASSVTSGVYEQYF
clone size: once; D gene: -; J gene: TRBJ2-1; V gene: TRBV7-2; CDR3 length: 18; CDR3 DNA: TGTGCCAGCAGCTTAGAACTAGCTGCCCCTTTAACGTCCGTCGAGCAGTTCTTC; CDR3 protein: CASSLELAAPLTSVEQFF
clone size: -; D gene: TRBD2; J gene: TRBJ2-5; V gene: TRBV3-1/TRBV3-2; CDR3 length: 17; CDR3 DNA: TGTGCCAGCAGCCAAGAGATGATTAGCGGGGGCCCAGAGACCCAGTACTTC; CDR3 protein: CASSQEMISGGPETQYF
clone size: -; D gene: -; J gene: TRBJ2-3; V gene: TRBV5-4; CDR3 length: 13; CDR3 DNA: TGTGCCAGCAGCTTGAGGGACATAAATACGCAGTATTTT; CDR3 protein: CASSLRDINTQYF